Sequencing of this T cell receptor beta chain was carried out in a study of CD8 T cells in ankylosing spondylitis (dated by TCRdb to about 2017). Regarding the study in general: The study profiled T cell receptor beta repertoires in healthy donors and ankylosing spondylitis patients to find disease-linked TCR variants. The full study cohort comprised 25 or so ankylosing spondylitis patients and 85 to 120 healthy donors. Peripheral blood samples were taken, and synovial fluid was additionally collected from ankylosing spondylitis patients.

What the study reported, not specific to this receptor: A TCR beta motif of 7 or 8 highly homologous amino acid variants appeared characteristic of blood from ankylosing spondylitis patients. In peripheral blood, the disease-linked clones were found at relatively low frequencies and had a CD8+ phenotype. The disease-linked clones were reported to be significantly enriched in matched synovial fluid samples from ankylosing spondylitis patients. Some motif variants were previously reported in synovial fluid and blood of reactive arthritis patients, suggesting common disease-initiation mechanisms.

This clonotype was found many times. Its antigen is unknown. Base qualities are missing; no much larger clone stands one base away. CDR1 and CDR2 (SNHLY, FYNNEI) derive from the germline V gene. The CDR3 numbers 15 residues from cysteine through phenylalanine. This entry keeps only the CDR3 DNA: 45 bases, framed from base 1. The junction shows trimming of 7 bases on V and 5 bases on J, plus 20 bases between the germline ends. TCRdb records Illumina HiSeq 2500 as the sequencer. TCR beta libraries were prepared by quantitative 5'-RACE with molecular barcodes. In the source study's methods: To identify disease-linked TCR variants, a new computational method was used, one built on a probabilistic model of VDJ rearrangement. TCRdb reprocessing: public reads trimmed at Q25 with fastp, clones called with MiXCR, in-frame beta chains kept. Merged by CDR3 protein, the rows form single entries marked with the most common genes and DNA. The V and J calls and clone size come from TCRdb's table, not from the authors' own analysis. The sample profile shows more than 650,000 distinct CDR3 sequences; 10% to 15% of them were found once. The ten largest make up roughly 0.51% of the sample.

The chain couples TRBV2 to TRBJ2-5; TRBD1 might be the D gene, on 5 matching bases. What was sequenced was blood, either unsorted or a sorted T cell fraction (not recorded which). The clonotype comes from a male donor with ankylosing spondylitis. The CDR3 protein is CASKDPRVAGETQYF. The DNA sequence reads TGTGCCAGCAAGGACCCCAGGGTAGCCGGGGAGACCCAGTACTTC.